This T cell receptor (beta chain) was captured by sequencing in a study of blood T cell repertoires in COVID-19. In the original analysis: Scientists estimated how many nucleated cells there were by amplifying reference gene primers. Measured with immunoSEQ multiplex PCR; TCRdb has only the in-frame clones, and not every one. The V and J calls and the clone size are those of that table, but D and trimming were determined from the DNA. The repertoire holds roughly 400,000 clones, with about 92% as singletons. Trimming removed 5 bases at V and 1 base at J, with 15 bases between. This CDR3 comprises 15 residues. Germline values: CDR1 LNHDA, CDR2 SQIVND (reference sequence). Residents of 24 US areas, aged roughly 18 to 89 years, made up the participants. Participants' own reports of clinical history determined their cohort assignment.

The sequence came from a man between 18 and 35 years old who had recovered from COVID-19. Sequencing was performed on PBMCs or T cells enriched from blood (not recorded which). The chain combines TRBV19 with TRBJ2-7, with D possibly being TRBD2 (7 bases). CDR3 bases: TGTGCCAGTAGTGACGGGGGCGGGAGTTCCTACGAGCAGTACTTC. Protein sequence: CASSDGGGSSYEQYF.